The T cell receptor beta chain described here comes from a study of T cell responses to AZD1222 COVID-19 vaccine (dated by TCRdb to the early 2020s). About the investigation overall: AZD1222 recipients given second doses at about 4 weeks or at about 12 weeks were pooled, since spike-specific TCR depth and breadth were not found to differ between the two schedules. TCR sequencing was performed for roughly 250 trial participants, of whom around 200 were given two doses of AZD1222 and approximately 26 were given two doses of MenACWY control vaccine. Enrollment into the trials was organized by age into subgroups of 18-55, 56-69 and 70-plus years, and those subgroups contained roughly 160, 29 and 62 TCR-sequenced participants, respectively. General conclusions and limits of the study: Most participants were white British and females outnumbered males, and the authors suggested that clonal diversity may have been underestimated. Vaccine-associated CD4 TCRs spanned the whole spike protein, with dominant responses in regions 160-218 and 743-854. Conclusions about previously exposed vaccinees are limited because only six or seven AZD1222 recipients were SARS-CoV-2 seropositive at baseline. Epitopes outside the regions mutated in the B.1.351 and B.1.1.7 variants were reportedly recognized by nearly half of the unique spike-specific TCRs. Because no day 14 peak-response samples were available, the repertoires could be characterized only after the peak T cell response. The 56-69-year group was small, and its depth increase did not reach significance, likely because of low power. Spike-specific TCR breadth and depth rose significantly after two AZD1222 doses compared with day 0 and with MenACWY recipients.

The CDR3 regions of human TCRbeta chains were analyzed by immunosequencing. The study's own analysis went as follows. Repertoire TCRs were matched against a reference library of SARS-CoV-2-specific TCRs generated with the MIRA antigen-specificity platform. Breadth meant the fraction of unique TCRs that were SARS-CoV-2-associated, whereas depth meant the fraction of total T cells that were SARS-CoV-2-associated. Each spike-specific TCR was assigned to its reactive spike region and to a CD4 or CD8 class using the MIRA data. Log10-transformed breadth and depth values were compared by one-way ANOVA with Sidak's multiple comparisons tests. TCRdb's version of the immuneACCESS table is confined to in-frame rearrangements and falls short of the full clone set. An unresolved V gene accounts for under half of the shortfall where checked; the remainder is of unknown origin. V and J calls and clone size are given by that table; D and trimming were obtained from the DNA. The sample table shows over 85,000 clones, and about 88% are seen once. The top ten hold 1.6% of the sample.

Taken with the paper, the label for time point translates to: baseline before first vaccination. The vaccinee samples were drawn from two UK trials, COV001 and COV002, one of which was a single-blind randomized controlled phase 2/3 trial testing AZD1222 (ChAdOx1 nCoV-19) in healthy adults. For TCRbeta chain sequencing, PBMC samples from trial participants were taken at day 0 and at day 28 after the second dose. As for this clone: The antigen it binds to is not known. No base qualities exist here, and no much larger clone lies one base off it.

This sample comprised peripheral blood, obtained on day 0 of AZD1222 vaccination. This clonotype was sampled from an adult in good health.

The base sequence is TGTGCCAGCAGCCCTTGGGGACAGGGGGTCGGTCAGCCCCAGCATTTT. The encoded protein is CASSPWGQGVGQPQHF. The chain is encoded by TRBV27 joined to TRBJ1-5, with 11 junctional bases fitting TRBD1. The CDR3 runs 16 amino acids, cysteine and phenylalanine included. Only the CDR3 region is kept as DNA, spanning 48 bases read in frame from base 1. Clipping removes 6 bases from V and 6 bases from J, with 10 as the unmatched junction base count. Looking up the germline V gene (reference sequence) yields CDR1 MNHEY and CDR2 SMNVEV.